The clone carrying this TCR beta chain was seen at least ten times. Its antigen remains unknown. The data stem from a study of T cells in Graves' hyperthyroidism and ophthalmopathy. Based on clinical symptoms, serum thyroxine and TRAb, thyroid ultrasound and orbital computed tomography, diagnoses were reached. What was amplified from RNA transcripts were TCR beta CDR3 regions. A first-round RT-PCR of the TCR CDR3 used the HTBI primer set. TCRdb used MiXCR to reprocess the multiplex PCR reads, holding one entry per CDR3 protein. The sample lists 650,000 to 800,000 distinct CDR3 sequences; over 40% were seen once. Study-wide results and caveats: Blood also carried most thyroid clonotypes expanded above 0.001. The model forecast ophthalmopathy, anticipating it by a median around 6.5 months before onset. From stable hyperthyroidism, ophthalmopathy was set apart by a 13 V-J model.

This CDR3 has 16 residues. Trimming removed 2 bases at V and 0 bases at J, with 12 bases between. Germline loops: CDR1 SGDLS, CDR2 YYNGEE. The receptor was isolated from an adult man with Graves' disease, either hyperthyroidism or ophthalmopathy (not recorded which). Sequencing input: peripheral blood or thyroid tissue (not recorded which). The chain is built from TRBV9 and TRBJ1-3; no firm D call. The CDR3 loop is CASSVSGVDSGNTIYF. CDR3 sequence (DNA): TGTGCCAGCAGCGTTAGCGGAGTAGACTCTGGAAACACCATATATTTT.